This TCR beta chain was retrieved from a study of blood T cell repertoires in COVID-19. Study context: Researchers got acute and convalescent COVID-19 samples from the United States, Italy and Spain. Sample material is recorded as cDNA or gDNA derived from T cells, B-cell-depleted T cells, or PBMCs.

The CDR3 totals 14 residues. Germline CDR1 is LNHNV and CDR2 is YYDKDF (reference sequence). J gave up 13 bases and V 0 bases, and 9 bases lay outside the gene matches. Methods used by the authors: Using reference gene primer amplification, nucleated cell counts were estimated. The table came from immunoSEQ multiplex PCR; TCRdb's copy has only in-frame clones and leaves some out. The DNA gave D and trimming, while V, J and clone size come from that table. The sample has about 210,000 clones, around 89% seen once. This receptor was taken from a man between 65 and 80 years old with acute or convalescent COVID-19. The chain is built from TRBV15 and TRBJ2-1; 7 bases agree with TRBD2. The sample was peripheral blood. CDR3 amino acids: CATSRDREGTIQFF. CDR3 DNA sequence: TGTGCCACCAGCAGAGATCGGGAAGGGACTATTCAGTTCTTC. Variable domain in full (rest from reference TRBV15 and TRBJ2-1): DAMVIQNPRYQVTQFGKPVTLSCSQTLNHNVMYWYQQKSSQAPKLLFHYYDKDFNNEADTPDNFQSRRPNTSFCFLDIRSPGLGDTAMYLCATSRDREGTIQFFGPGTRLTVL.